The 17 T cell receptor beta chains given below trace back to one sample, sequenced in a study of molecular identifiers for immune sequencing clone quantification. MiXCR, run by TCRdb on the PCR reads, gives a single entry per CDR3 protein. The table lists 100,000 or so distinct CDR3 sequences, roughly a fifth of them singletons. Sequencing was performed on naive CD8+ T cells from blood, with Jurkat cell RNA spiked in. The subset here: FACS-sorted CD8+CD4-CCR7+CD45RA+ naive T cells. The receptors were gathered from a human donor in good health. Some libraries in this study had Jurkat cell RNA spiked in.

On this clonotype itself: The missing conserved phenylalanine or tryptophan at the end of this CDR3 makes a read error likely. The gene calls are TRBV9 and TRBJ2-7; D possibly uses TRBD1 or TRBD2 (5 bases each). The CDR3 totals 13 residues. Trimming left V 4 bases short and J 4 bases short, with 12 bases between. Germline loops: CDR1 SGDLS, CDR2 YYNGEE. The DNA for the CDR3 is TGTGCCAGCAGCACGAGGGACGGATACGAGCAGTACTCC. Amino acid sequence: CASSTRDGYEQYS.

This clonotype occurred many times. The V gene is TRBV10-3, the J gene TRBJ2-3; no clear D. CDR3 size: 15 residues. Trimming left V 5 bases short and J 3 bases short, with 15 bases between. The germline V gene has CDR1 ENHRY and CDR2 SYGVKD. CDR3 DNA sequence: TGTGCCATCAGTTCGGGTTCACTCATTACAGATACGCAGTATTTT. Residues: CAISSGSLITDTQYF.

Ten or more counts support this clonotype. The chain has TRBV7-9 and TRBJ2-3; D remains ambiguous. Trimming left V 5 bases short and J 4 bases short, with 4 bases between. The CDR3 sequence is 11 residues long. CDR1 and CDR2 from the germline V gene are SEHNR and FQNEAQ (reference sequence). The CDR3 DNA sequence: TGTGCCAGCAGCACCTCAGATACGCAGTATTTT. As protein: CASSTSDTQYF.

This clonotype was observed at least ten times. V usage is TRBV7-6 and J usage is TRBJ2-5; 13 bases fit TRBD2. With 4 bases clipped from V and 3 bases from J, the junction kept 20 bases outside the gene matches. This CDR3 has 21 amino acids. CDR1 and CDR2 (germline): SGHVS, FNYEAQ. The CDR3 spells CASSSPKPGTSGVWGKETQYF. The CDR3 nucleotides read TGTGCCAGCAGCTCACCCAAACCCGGGACTAGCGGGGTTTGGGGAAAAGAGACCCAGTACTTC.

The chain employs TRBV6-6 and TRBJ1-5; D may be TRBD1 (5 bases). This CDR3 region has 15 residues. From germline, CDR1 is MNHNY and CDR2 SVGAGI (reference sequence). V lost 1 base and J lost 2, with 9 bases in between. The CDR3 coding sequence is TGTGCCAGCAGTTACTTGTTCAGGGGCAATCAGCCCCAGCATTTT. Residues: CASSYLFRGNQPQHF.

This chain uses TRBV6-2 or TRBV6-3 with TRBJ2-6, with TRBD1 matching 8 bases. The V gene's germline CDR1 is MNHEY and CDR2 SVGEGT. Trimming took 6 bases from V and 4 from J; bases not matched to a gene: 14. This CDR3 region has 18 residues. CDR3 residues: CASRGNPGTGRGANVLTF. The CDR3 DNA reads as TGTGCCAGCAGGGGGAATCCCGGGACAGGAAGAGGGGCCAACGTCCTGACTTTC.

V and J are TRBV19 and TRBJ2-7; 12 bases fit TRBD2. There are 14 residues in the CDR3. CDR1 LNHDA and CDR2 SQIVND come from the germline V gene (reference sequence). Trimming at V came to 3 bases and at J to 7 bases, leaving 4 bases not matched to a gene. CDR3 residues: CASSMTSGSYEQYF. CDR3 in DNA: TGTGCCAGTAGTATGACTAGCGGGAGCTATGAGCAGTACTTC.

This clonotype was observed at least ten times. This rearrangement joins TRBV5-6 to TRBJ1-3; D unclear. The V end lost 0 bases, the J end lost 0 bases, and 7 bases lay between the germline ends. Per germline, CDR1 SGHDT and CDR2 YYEEEE. The CDR3 consists of 15 residues. Written as DNA, the CDR3 is TGTGCCAGCAGCTTGGGCGGGGTCTCTGGAAACACCATATATTTT. It encodes CASSLGGVSGNTIYF. The full variable domain, its missing parts supplied by reference TRBV5-6 and TRBJ1-3, is DAGVTQSPTHLIKTRGQQVTLRCSPKSGHDTVSWYQQALGQGPQFIFQYYEEEERQRGNFPDRFSGHQFPNYSSELNVNALLLGDSALYLCASSLGGVSGNTIYFGEGSWLTVV.

This clonotype came up many times. The chain joins TRBV7-9 to TRBJ2-5; the D is unclear. Trimming stripped 5 bases from V and 5 bases from J, with 12 bases between. CDR1 and CDR2 from the germline V gene are SEHNR and FQNEAQ (reference sequence). This CDR3 contains 13 residues. CDR3 nucleotide sequence: TGTGCCAGCAGCCCTCGGAATTGGGAGACCCAGTACTTC. This sequence encodes CASSPRNWETQYF.

There are many counts of this clonotype. The chain employs TRBV7-3 and TRBJ2-3; 7 bases line up with TRBD2. Unmatched junction bases numbered 14, after V lost 0 bases and J lost 2 bases. The germline CDR1 and CDR2 sequences are SGHTA and FQGTGA. CDR3 length equals 19 residues. The CDR3 DNA follows: TGTGCCAGCAGCTTAACCCCGCGTGGGCGAGCGGGATTCACAGATACGCAGTATTTT. This sequence encodes CASSLTPRGRAGFTDTQYF.

This clonotype was recorded many times. This chain joins TRBV7-9 and TRBJ1-1; D unclear. The germline V and J ends were trimmed by 1 base and 10 bases, with 10 bases remaining between them. Germline V gives CDR1 SEHNR, CDR2 FQNEAQ (reference sequence). The CDR3 totals 12 residues. This CDR3 reads CASSLGWEGAFF. CDR3 DNA: TGTGCCAGCAGCTTAGGGTGGGAAGGAGCTTTCTTT.

At least ten counts were recorded for this clonotype. DNA for the CDR3: TGTGCCAGCAGTGGGACAGGTACCTTGACAGATACGCAGTATTTT. Translation: CASSGTGTLTDTQYF. The V gene is TRBV6-1, the J gene TRBJ2-3, with 7 bases aligning to TRBD1. Germline lookup yields CDR1 MNHNS and CDR2 SASEGT. The CDR3 contains 15 residues. V was clipped by 4 bases and J by 3 bases; unmatched bases: 7.

This clonotype was seen many times. This chain joins TRBV7-6 and TRBJ1-1; D not resolved. V was clipped by 2 bases and J by 3 bases, with 10 bases between them. The CDR3 loop spans 14 amino acids. In germline, CDR1 is SGHVS, CDR2 FNYEAQ. CDR3 amino acids: CASSLRRTDTEAFF. As DNA, the CDR3 is TGTGCCAGCAGCTTACGCAGGACGGACACTGAAGCTTTCTTT.

This clonotype was counted many times. CDR3 nucleotides: TGTGCCAGCAGCTTAGACGGCGGGACTAGCGGGACGGGCGAGCAGTACTTC. This gives the protein CASSLDGGTSGTGEQYF. This chain uses TRBV7-3 with TRBJ2-7; 13 bases are a match to TRBD2. The germline V gene encodes CDR1 SGHTA and CDR2 FQGTGA. The V gene end was trimmed by 2 bases and the J gene end by 6 bases; junction bases not matched to a gene: 10. The CDR3 runs 17 residues.

This clonotype was seen many times. CDR3 coding DNA: TGTGCCAGCAGTACCCTAGCGGGAGAAGAGACCCAGTACTTC. Amino acids: CASSTLAGEETQYF. This rearrangement joins TRBV27 to TRBJ2-5, with 10 bases lining up with TRBD2. The germline V gene has CDR1 MNHEY and CDR2 SMNVEV (reference sequence). Unmatched junction bases numbered 3, after V lost 5 bases and J lost 3 bases. The CDR3 has 14 amino acids.

The rearrangement joins TRBV7-2 to TRBJ2-7, with 9 bases identical to TRBD2. CDR1 is SGHTA, CDR2 FQGNSA, per germline. The V segment lost 1 base and the J segment 2 bases; nucleotides outside the gene matches: 15. This CDR3 region has 19 residues. CDR3 loop: CASSLVTGGGLAITYEQYF. The CDR3 DNA reads as TGTGCCAGCAGCTTAGTTACCGGGGGGGGACTAGCCATTACCTACGAGCAGTACTTC.

The chain recombines TRBV11-2 with TRBJ1-2; D may be TRBD1 (5 bases). V was shortened by 3 bases and J by 0 bases, with 14 bases between the two germline ends. Germline V gene sequence: CDR1 SGHAT, CDR2 FQNNGV. The CDR3 has 16 amino acids. CDR3 bases: TGTGCCAGCAGCTTTTTCGCGGACAATCCTAACTATGGCTACACCTTC. Encoded protein: CASSFFADNPNYGYTF.